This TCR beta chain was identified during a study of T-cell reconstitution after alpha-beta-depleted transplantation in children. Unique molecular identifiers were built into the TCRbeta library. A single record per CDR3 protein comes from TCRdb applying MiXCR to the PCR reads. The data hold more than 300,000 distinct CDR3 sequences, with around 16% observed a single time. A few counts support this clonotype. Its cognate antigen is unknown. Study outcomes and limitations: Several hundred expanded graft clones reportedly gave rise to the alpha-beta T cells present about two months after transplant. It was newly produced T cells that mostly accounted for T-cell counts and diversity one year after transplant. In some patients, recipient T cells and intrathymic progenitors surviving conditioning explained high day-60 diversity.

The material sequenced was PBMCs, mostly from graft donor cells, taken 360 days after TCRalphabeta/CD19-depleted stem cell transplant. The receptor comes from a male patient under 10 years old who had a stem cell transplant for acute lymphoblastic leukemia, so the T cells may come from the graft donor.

The CDR3 coding sequence is TGCAGTGCTAGAGTTGGTAGCGGGGGAGAGCAGTACTTC. This sequence encodes CSARVGSGGEQYF. The J gene is TRBJ2-7, the V gene TRBV20-1; 9 bases align to TRBD2. V lost 1 base to trimming and J lost 7 bases; unmatched junction nucleotides: 5. The CDR3 is 13 residues long. Per the germline V gene, CDR1 is DFQATT and CDR2 is SNEGSKA (reference sequence).